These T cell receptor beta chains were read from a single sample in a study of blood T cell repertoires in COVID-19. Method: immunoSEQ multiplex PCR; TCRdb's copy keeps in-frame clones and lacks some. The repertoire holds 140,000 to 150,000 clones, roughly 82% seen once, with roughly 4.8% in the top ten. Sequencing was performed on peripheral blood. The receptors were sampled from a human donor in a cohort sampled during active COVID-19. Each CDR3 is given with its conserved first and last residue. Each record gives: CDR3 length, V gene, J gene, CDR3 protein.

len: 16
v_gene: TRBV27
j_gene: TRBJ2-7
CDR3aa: CASSSSKDWFSYEQYF

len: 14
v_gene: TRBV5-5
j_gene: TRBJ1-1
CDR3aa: CASSLYGTNTEAFF

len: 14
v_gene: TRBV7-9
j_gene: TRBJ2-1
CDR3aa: CASSQGGTYNEQFF

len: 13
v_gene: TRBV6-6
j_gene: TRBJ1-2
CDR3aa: CASRDREQGGYTF

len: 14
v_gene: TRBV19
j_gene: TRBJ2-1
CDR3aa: CASSVGLAGNEQFF

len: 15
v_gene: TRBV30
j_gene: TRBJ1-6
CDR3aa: CAWSPGRRRNSPLHF

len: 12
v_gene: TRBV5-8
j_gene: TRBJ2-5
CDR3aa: CASSYQQETQYF

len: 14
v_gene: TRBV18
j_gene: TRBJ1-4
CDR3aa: CASSPSGHNEKLFF

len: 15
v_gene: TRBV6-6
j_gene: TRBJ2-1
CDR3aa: CASSYGTGGINEQFF

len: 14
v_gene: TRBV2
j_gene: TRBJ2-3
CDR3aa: CASRGGATTDTQYF

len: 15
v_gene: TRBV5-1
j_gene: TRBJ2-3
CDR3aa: CASSLGVTSTDTQYF

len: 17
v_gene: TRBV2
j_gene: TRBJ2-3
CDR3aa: CASRSGTSDPSTDTQYF

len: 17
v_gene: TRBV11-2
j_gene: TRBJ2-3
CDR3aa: CASSLKGAAYFTDTQYF

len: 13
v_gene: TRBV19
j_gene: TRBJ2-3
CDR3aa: CASTLGGTDTQYF

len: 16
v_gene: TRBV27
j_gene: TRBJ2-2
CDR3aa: CASSLGLAGVTGELFF

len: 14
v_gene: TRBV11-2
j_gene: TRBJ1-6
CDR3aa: CASSYGQGGSPLHF

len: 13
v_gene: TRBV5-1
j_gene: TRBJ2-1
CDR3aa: CASSAPGLNEQFF

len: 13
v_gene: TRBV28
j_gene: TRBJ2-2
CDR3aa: CAARGTFTGELFF

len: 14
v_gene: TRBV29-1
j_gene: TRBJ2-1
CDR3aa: CSVEASGIGNEQFF

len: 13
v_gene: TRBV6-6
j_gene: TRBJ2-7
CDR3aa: CASSFTSVWEQYF

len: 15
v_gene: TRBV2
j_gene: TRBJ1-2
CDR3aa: CASKALTDQAGGYTF

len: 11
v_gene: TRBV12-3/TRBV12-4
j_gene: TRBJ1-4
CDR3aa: CASSLLEKLFF

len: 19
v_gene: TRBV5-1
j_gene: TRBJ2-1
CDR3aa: CASSLGGLAGTSSYNEQFF

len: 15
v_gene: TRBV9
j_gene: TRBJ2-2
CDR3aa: CASSVRGGPPRELFF

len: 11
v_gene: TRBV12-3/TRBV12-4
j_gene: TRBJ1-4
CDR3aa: CASSLTGEKFF

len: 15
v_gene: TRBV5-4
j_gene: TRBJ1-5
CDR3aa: CASSPGRDSNQPQHF

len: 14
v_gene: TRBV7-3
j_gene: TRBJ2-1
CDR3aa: CASSPGTSYNEQFF

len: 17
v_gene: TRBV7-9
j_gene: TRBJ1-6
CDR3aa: CASSSGTGGAGNSPLHF